The rows below give T cell receptor beta chains drawn from one sample of a study of T cells in Graves' hyperthyroidism and ophthalmopathy. TCRdb recomputed calls from the multiplex PCR reads with MiXCR, one row per CDR3 protein. The sample lists some 300,000 distinct CDR3 sequences; about an eighth were seen once. Sequencing was done on a sample of blood. The receptors derive from a woman aged 25 to 45 with Graves' hyperthyroidism that later progressed to Graves' ophthalmopathy. CDR3s include the opening cysteine and the closing phenylalanine or tryptophan.

v_gene	len	j_gene	CDR3aa
TRBV7-2	15	TRBJ2-2	CASSKPGLGVGELFF
TRBV5-5	16	TRBJ1-3	CASSFLNDRSGNTIYF
TRBV19	12	TRBJ1-1	CASSPTGSEAFF
TRBV30	14	TRBJ1-1	CAWSVKDLGAEAFF
TRBV19	13	TRBJ1-1	CASRDGQNTEAFF
TRBV12-3/TRBV12-4	14	TRBJ1-1	CASSSGQGNTEAFF
TRBV10-3	17	TRBJ2-3	CAISDLGAGGVADTQYF
TRBV7-2	17	TRBJ1-1	CASSLGAQGSMNTEAFF
TRBV18	15	TRBJ2-3	CASSPLVSSTDTQYF
TRBV7-9	14	TRBJ2-7	CASSFSLGGTEQYF
TRBV28	14	TRBJ2-7	CASSLPGQTYEQYF
TRBV20-1	12	TRBJ2-5	CSAREQGNAQYF
TRBV5-4	18	TRBJ1-3	CASSSGRGKGASGNTIYF
TRBV28	14	TRBJ1-5	CASSRIGGEQPQHF
TRBV12-5	14	TRBJ1-5	CASGLPFGGQPQHF
TRBV10-3	15	TRBJ2-7	CAISEYSTSSYEQYF
TRBV27	17	TRBJ2-1	CASSSPLGSGMSSEQFF
TRBV2	14	TRBJ1-1	CASSGQGLITEAFF
TRBV6-1	13	TRBJ1-5	CASNIGGNQPQHF
TRBV7-9	16	TRBJ2-5	CASSLGPSGLQETQYF
TRBV28	16	TRBJ2-1	CASSSLAGASYNEQFF
TRBV7-3	16	TRBJ2-1	CASSLILGSNYNEQFF
TRBV5-1	14	TRBJ1-2	CASSLGQGYYGYTF
TRBV11-2	12	TRBJ2-7	CASSLGVREQYF
TRBV5-8	15	TRBJ2-7	CASSLSLAGIYEQYF
TRBV29-1	13	TRBJ2-3	CSVGVAISDTQYF
TRBV7-3	16	TRBJ2-1	CASTHTGTSGSNEQFF
TRBV11-2	14	TRBJ2-3	CASGPTSGTDTQYF
TRBV10-3	14	TRBJ2-3	CAIAIGGVTDTQYF
TRBV2	15	TRBJ2-3	CASTAGLFSTDTQYF
TRBV29-1	15	TRBJ2-7	CSAEVGLAYPYEQYF
TRBV4-3	15	TRBJ2-4	CASSQEARGRNIQYF
TRBV19	14	TRBJ1-2	CASSLDGAVNGYTF
TRBV20-1	17	TRBJ1-2	CSAREHKPPERRDGYTF
TRBV7-9	14	TRBJ1-1	CASSLDRAAPEAFF
TRBV4-1	15	TRBJ1-2	CASSQETREGYGYTF
TRBV20-1	16	TRBJ1-3	CSARDGLGRSGNTIYF
TRBV6-1	14	TRBJ2-2	CASRGNVVSGELFF
TRBV7-2	13	TRBJ1-2	CASSLVGGDGYTF
TRBV19	18	TRBJ2-1	CASRGLAGEAGSYNEQFF
TRBV2	14	TRBJ2-7	CASSDETSFYEQYF
TRBV2	13	TRBJ1-4	CASSLPRNEKLFF
TRBV28	14	TRBJ2-2	CASSLRQNTGELFF
TRBV20-1	13	TRBJ1-1	CSAGGPMNTEAFF
TRBV2	12	TRBJ2-3	CARSLGTDTQYF
TRBV20-1	17	TRBJ2-1	CSARQGAGSDSYNEQFF
TRBV7-9	14	TRBJ2-1	CASSLATGRDEQFF
TRBV28	15	TRBJ1-2	CASRREGATHYGYTF
TRBV5-8	16	TRBJ2-5	CASSPGIAEYQETQYF
TRBV10-3	18	TRBJ2-3	CAISDGTGGGGRSDTQYF
TRBV5-1	13	TRBJ2-5	CASWGTRQETQYF
TRBV6-1	12	TRBJ1-2	CASSFAGSGYTF
TRBV7-2	15	TRBJ2-3	CASSLGLAQARSQYF
TRBV7-2	14	TRBJ2-5	CASSSKAQAGAQYF